These T cell receptor beta chains were read from a single sample in a study of cytomegalovirus exposure and HLA in healthy donors. Assay used: immunoSEQ multiplex PCR; TCRdb lists only in-frame clones, some missing. The sample carries roughly 80,000 clones, 75% to 85% recorded once. Sequences were obtained from PBMCs. These receptors originate from a woman in her 30s in good health and CMV-seronegative. Both conserved end residues are part of each CDR3. The D gene is left open where the match is weak. Size is stated for part of the rows, as once, few or many counts, or as a class when the clone is expanded.

clone size	J gene	D gene	V gene	CDR3 DNA	CDR3 protein
-	TRBJ1-1	TRBD1	TRBV28	TGTGCCAGCAGAGACAGGGCCAAGAACACTGAAGCTTTCTTT	CASRDRAKNTEAFF
-	TRBJ2-6	TRBD1	TRBV7-9	TGTGCCAGCAGCCCCCCCGACAGGGCTGGGGCCAACGTCCTGACTTTC	CASSPPDRAGANVLTF
-	TRBJ2-7	TRBD2	TRBV27	TGTGCCAGCAGTTTATGGACTAGCGGATCCCCCTACGAGCAGTACTTC	CASSLWTSGSPYEQYF
few	TRBJ2-7	TRBD1	TRBV7-9	TGTGCCAGCAGCTCCCAGGGGGCGAGGTCCTACGAGCAGTACTTC	CASSSQGARSYEQYF
few	TRBJ2-1	TRBD1	TRBV6-5	TGTGCCAGCAGCCCCGGGACAGGAAACAATGAGCAGTTCTTC	CASSPGTGNNEQFF
-	TRBJ2-7	TRBD2	TRBV19	TGTGCCAGTAGTAGAACTAGCGGGAGAGTAAACGAGCAGTACTTC	CASSRTSGRVNEQYF
-	TRBJ1-4	TRBD1	TRBV2	TGTGCCAGCAGTGGCAGGGGGAATGAAAAACTGTTTTTT	CASSGRGNEKLFF
-	TRBJ1-3	TRBD1	TRBV7-9	TGTGCCAGCAGCGCCGGACAGGCTGGAAACACCATATATTTT	CASSAGQAGNTIYF
-	TRBJ1-4	-	TRBV19	TGTGCCAGTAGTATAGGCCTGGGCCCTAATGAAAAACTGTTTTTT	CASSIGLGPNEKLFF
once	TRBJ2-3	-	TRBV2	TGTGCCAGCAGTGAAGGATCTATCACAGATACGCAGTATTTT	CASSEGSITDTQYF
-	TRBJ2-2	-	TRBV28	TGTGCCAGCAGTTCCATCGCGGGTGAGCTGTTTTTT	CASSSIAGELFF
-	TRBJ2-5	-	TRBV11-2	TGTGCCAGCAGCCCCGGGACACAAGAGACCCAGTACTTC	CASSPGTQETQYF
few	TRBJ2-1	-	TRBV29-1	TGCAGCGCCTCCCAGGGTATCAATGAGCAGTTCTTC	CSASQGINEQFF
-	TRBJ1-2	-	TRBV29-1	TGCAGCGTGGACAGCTATGGCTACACCTTC	CSVDSYGYTF
few	TRBJ2-5	TRBD2	TRBV9	TGTGCCAGCAGCATCCGGGGACTAGCGGGAGCGGAGACCCAGTACTTC	CASSIRGLAGAETQYF
-	TRBJ2-1	-	TRBV20-1	TGCAGTGCACCGTTTCTCGGTGAGCAGTTCTTC	CSAPFLGEQFF
-	TRBJ2-1	-	TRBV6-4	TGTGCCAGCAGTTCTAACCACCTGACTAGCTCCTACAATGAGCAGTTCTTC	CASSSNHLTSSYNEQFF
few	TRBJ2-3	TRBD2	TRBV19	TGTGCCAGTAGTTCCAAGCGGGAGGGCCCAGATACGCAGTATTTT	CASSSKREGPDTQYF
-	TRBJ1-2	TRBD1	TRBV5-1	TGCGCCAGCAGCCGGGACAGGGGGCGAGATGGCTACACCTTC	CASSRDRGRDGYTF
-	TRBJ2-7	-	TRBV4-2	TGTGCCAGCAGCCAAGTCGGGGTGGAGCAGTACTTC	CASSQVGVEQYF
-	TRBJ2-6	TRBD1	TRBV30	TGTGCCTGTTCACAGGGGGCGGAAGGCTCTGGGGCCAACGTCCTGACTTTC	CACSQGAEGSGANVLTF
few	TRBJ1-2	-	TRBV4-3	TGCGCCAGCAGCCAAGCCCCCCCGGGGCAGGGAGGCTATGGCTACACCTTC	CASSQAPPGQGGYGYTF
-	TRBJ2-7	TRBD2	TRBV5-1	TGCGCCAGTACCGGGACTAGCGGGAGTAAGGGCCTCTACGGGCAGTACTTC	CASTGTSGSKGLYGQYF
-	TRBJ2-5	TRBD1	TRBV5-1	TGCGCCAGCAGCTTGGACAGGGGGTCCCACGAGACCCAGTACTTC	CASSLDRGSHETQYF
-	TRBJ2-5	-	TRBV6-5	TGTGCCAGCAGCCACGGGGAGACCCAGTACTTC	CASSHGETQYF
-	TRBJ2-5	TRBD2	TRBV5-4	TGTGCCAGCAGCTCGAGCGGGAGGAAAGAGACCCAGTACTTC	CASSSSGRKETQYF
-	TRBJ2-1	-	TRBV4-1	TGCGCCAGCAGCCAACTCCTGACAGGTAGTGGTGAGCAGTTCTTC	CASSQLLTGSGEQFF
-	TRBJ2-7	TRBD2	TRBV28	TGTGCCAGCAGTTCCGGGACTACCTACGAGCAGTACTTC	CASSSGTTYEQYF
-	TRBJ2-1	-	TRBV18	TGTGCCAGCTCACCTGCTTCGGTGAATGAGCAGTTCTTC	CASSPASVNEQFF
once	TRBJ2-5	TRBD2	TRBV4-3	TGCGCCAGCAGCCAAGATTTTGGGACTAGCGCGACCCAGTACTTC	CASSQDFGTSATQYF
-	TRBJ2-2	TRBD2	TRBV5-1	TGCGCCAGCAGCTTGGGGCTAGCGGGAGATTACACCGGGGAGCTGTTTTTT	CASSLGLAGDYTGELFF
-	TRBJ2-7	TRBD2	TRBV7-2	TGTGCCAGCAGCTTATCGCTAGCGGAAAACGAGCAGTACTTC	CASSLSLAENEQYF
-	TRBJ2-3	-	TRBV20-1	TGCAGTGCTAGTGAGACAGATACGCAGTATTTT	CSASETDTQYF
-	TRBJ2-2	-	TRBV5-6	TGTGCCAGCAGCTTCTGGCAGTTGAACACCGGGGAGCTGTTTTTT	CASSFWQLNTGELFF
-	TRBJ1-4	-	TRBV9	TGTGCCAGCAGCCCCCGGACAGCAACTAATGAAAAACTGTTTTTT	CASSPRTATNEKLFF
-	TRBJ2-3	TRBD2	TRBV9	TGTGCCAGCAGCGCACCTAATTACGAGACTAGCGGGAGCACAGATACGCAGTATTTT	CASSAPNYETSGSTDTQYF
-	TRBJ2-7	TRBD1	TRBV5-1	TGCGCCAGCAGCCTAGAAGGGGGCCACTACGAGCAGTACTTC	CASSLEGGHYEQYF
-	TRBJ2-1	-	TRBV29-1	TGCAGCGTTGAAGATCAGTGGGAGCGGTACAATGAGCAGTTCTTC	CSVEDQWERYNEQFF
-	TRBJ2-7	TRBD1	TRBV13	TGTGCCAGCAGCCGCCCGGCGGGACAGGGGGCAGTGCAGTACTTC	CASSRPAGQGAVQYF
-	TRBJ2-2	-	TRBV4-2	TGTGCCAGCAGCCTAGCCTCGGGTCGCACGAACACCGGGGAGCTGTTTTTT	CASSLASGRTNTGELFF
once	TRBJ1-1	-	TRBV4-1	TGCGCCAGCAGCCAGCAGGACTATGAGGCTGAAGCTTTCTTT	CASSQQDYEAEAFF
once	TRBJ2-7	-	TRBV7-9	TGTGCCACAGCGGACCCCCCTGAGGAGCAGTACTTC	CATADPPEEQYF
few	TRBJ2-2	TRBD2	TRBV9	TGTGCCAGCAGCAAAAAGGCTGGGACTAGCAGGGGCGGGGAGCTGTTTTTT	CASSKKAGTSRGGELFF
-	TRBJ1-4	-	TRBV19	TGTGCCACCAAAAACCGGGGGTATAGAACTAATGAAAAACTGTTTTTT	CATKNRGYRTNEKLFF
-	TRBJ1-4	-	TRBV7-9	TGTGCCAGCAGCTTCGAACGGTCAAATGAAAAACTGTTTTTT	CASSFERSNEKLFF
few	TRBJ2-1	-	TRBV5-4	TGTGCCACCGCGAGGGATAGGACCCTGGAGCAGTTCTTC	CATARDRTLEQFF
-	TRBJ2-1	TRBD2	TRBV5-1	TGCGCCAGCAGCTCTAGGCGGGAGGGCTATGAGCAGTTCTTC	CASSSRREGYEQFF
-	TRBJ2-3	-	TRBV19	TGTGCCAGCCGGGACTCCGCCGCAGATACGCAGTATTTT	CASRDSAADTQYF
-	TRBJ2-3	TRBD1	TRBV9	TGTGCCAGCAGCGTAACGGGACAGGGGGCCGCAGATACGCAGTATTTT	CASSVTGQGAADTQYF